These 23 T cell receptor beta chains originate from one sample sequenced in a study of identical twins. TCRdb processed the 5' RACE reads anew with MiXCR; each CDR3 protein has one entry. The table has 150,000 or so distinct CDR3 sequences, roughly 3.5% seen once. The specimen was memory T cells sorted from blood. The source is a man aged 18 to 30 in good health.

This clonotype was seen many times. The chain employs TRBV6-1 and TRBJ1-3, with D possibly matching TRBD1 (5 bases). The CDR3 loop spans 15 amino acids. Trimming stripped 10 bases from V and 1 base from J, with 17 bases between. Germline V CDR1 and CDR2: MNHNS, SASEGT. CDR3 in DNA: TGTGCCACCACCCCGGGACCTACATCTGGAAACACCATATATTTT. It yields the protein CATTPGPTSGNTIYF.

Ten or more counts support this clonotype. The CDR3 is CASRQDRNNQPQHF. CDR3 bases: TGTGCCAGCAGGCAGGACAGGAACAATCAGCCCCAGCATTTT. The chain recombines TRBV12-3 or TRBV12-4 with TRBJ1-5, with 7 bases identical to TRBD1. The CDR3 runs 14 residues. The ends lost 6 bases at V and 3 bases at J; junction bases unmatched: 5.

This clonotype was observed many times. This rearrangement joins TRBV6-1 to TRBJ1-6, with TRBD1 as a possible D gene (5 bases). Trimming removed 6 bases at V and 7 bases at J, with 13 bases between. Germline V CDR1 and CDR2: MNHNS, SASEGT. CDR3 length equals 14 residues. The CDR3 DNA is TGTGCCAGCAGCTCCGGGACTCGGAATTCACCCCTCCACTTT. As protein: CASSSGTRNSPLHF.

At least ten counts were recorded for this clonotype. The genes are TRBV10-3 and TRBJ2-7; 9 bases match TRBD2. The CDR3 totals 17 residues. V lost 5 bases, J lost 3 bases, and 14 bases stayed unmatched. CDR1 ENHRY and CDR2 SYGVKD come from the germline V gene. CDR3: CAISMPPSGGSNYEQYF. CDR3 nucleotides: TGTGCCATCAGTATGCCACCCAGCGGGGGGTCCAACTACGAGCAGTACTTC.

Points on this clonotype: A read error is possible here, since a much larger clone lies one base away. The DNA for the CDR3 is TGTGCCAGCAGTTCCCCAGGGTTAGCCAAAAACAGTCAGTACTTC. Amino acid sequence: CASSSPGLAKNSQYF. The rearrangement uses TRBV27 and TRBJ2-4, with TRBD1 as a possible D gene (5 bases). Per the germline V gene, CDR1 is MNHEY and CDR2 is SMNVEV (reference sequence). The CDR3 has 15 amino acids.

This clonotype has a count of ten or more. V gene TRBV5-1 combines with J gene TRBJ2-5; D is ambiguous. CDR3 length: 15 residues. Germline loops: CDR1 SGHRS, CDR2 YFSETQ. The V and J ends lost 2 bases and 2 bases respectively, with 13 bases between them. The CDR3 nucleotides are TGCGCCAGCAGCTTTCAGGCTTCGAAACAAGAGACCCAGTACTTC. Translation gives CASSFQASKQETQYF.

Only a few counts were recorded for this clonotype. V and J are TRBV2 and TRBJ2-7; possibly TRBD1 or TRBD2 for D (6 bases each). Trimming pared 3 bases from V and 2 bases from J, leaving 23 bases between. The CDR3 is 18 residues long. The germline V gene encodes CDR1 SNHLY and CDR2 FYNNEI. This CDR3 is CASSDGIGSGGHPYEQYF. The CDR3, as DNA: TGTGCCAGCAGTGACGGGATTGGGTCCGGGGGACATCCCTACGAGCAGTACTTC.

The chain employs TRBV30 and TRBJ2-5; 11 nucleotides align to TRBD2. The CDR3 spans 14 residues. The V and J ends lost 5 bases and 7 bases, in that order; junction bases with no gene match: 9. Germline loops: CDR1 GTSNPN, CDR2 SVGIG (reference sequence). The CDR3 nucleotides are TGTGCCTGGGGGAAGACTAGCGGGAAGGTGACCCAGTACTTC. Encoded protein: CAWGKTSGKVTQYF.

This clonotype was seen at least ten times. V gene TRBV7-2 combines with J gene TRBJ2-3; D not resolved. This CDR3 region has 13 residues. CDR1 SGHTA and CDR2 FQGNSA come from the germline V gene. Deletions cut 2 bases from V and 4 bases from J, with 7 bases between. The CDR3 region is CASSLPASDTQYF. DNA of the CDR3: TGTGCCAGCAGCTTACCAGCATCAGATACGCAGTATTTT.

This clonotype was detected ten times or more. V gene TRBV27 combines with J gene TRBJ1-5; possibly TRBD1 for D (5 bases). CDR1 and CDR2 from the germline V gene are MNHEY and SMNVEV (reference sequence). The CDR3 runs to 13 residues. The ends were cut back, 8 bases at V and 5 bases at J, with 13 bases in the middle. CDR3 residues: CASGIWGDQPQHF. The DNA of the CDR3 is TGTGCCAGCGGGATATGGGGGGATCAGCCCCAGCATTTT.

This clonotype was seen at least ten times. The rearrangement joins TRBV4-3 to TRBJ2-6; D is perhaps TRBD2 (6 bases). V lost 0 bases to trimming and J lost 3 bases, with 18 bases between them. The germline V gene encodes CDR1 LGHNA and CDR2 YSLEER. The CDR3 is made up of 19 amino acids. CDR3 nucleotide sequence: TGCGCCAGCAGCCAAGATCACGGCGGGGCCAGCTTTGGGGCCAACGTCCTGACTTTC. Translating gives CASSQDHGGASFGANVLTF.

Many counts were recorded for this clonotype. The J gene is TRBJ1-2, the V gene TRBV27, with D tentatively TRBD1 (5 bases). Germline CDR1 reads MNHEY; CDR2 reads SMNVEV (reference sequence). The V end was cut by 5 bases, the J end by 3 bases, with 13 bases between. The CDR3 contains 14 residues. CDR3 bases: TGTGCCAGCAGTCCGCCCGCAGGGTACTATGGCTACACCTTC. The encoded protein is CASSPPAGYYGYTF.

There are many counts of this clonotype. This sequence joins TRBV7-9 and TRBJ2-5; 8 bases map to TRBD2. V lost 3 bases and J lost 2; bases outside the gene matches: 2. This CDR3 region has 14 residues. The germline V gene has CDR1 SEHNR and CDR2 FQNEAQ (reference sequence). The CDR3 DNA is TGTGCCAGCAGCTTGGGCGGGAGGCAAGAGACCCAGTACTTC. Protein sequence: CASSLGGRQETQYF.

This clonotype was found many times. J is TRBJ2-1 and V is TRBV5-1; tentative D call: TRBD1 (5 bases). V was clipped by 4 bases and J by 8 bases, with 16 bases between them. CDR3 size: 14 residues. Germline-derived CDR1 and CDR2 are SGHRS and YFSETQ. The CDR3 nucleotides read TGCGCCAGCAGCCTACAGGACCGCGGCGATGAGCAGTTCTTC. Protein: CASSLQDRGDEQFF.

The table lists this clonotype with many counts. This sequence joins TRBV14 and TRBJ2-2; D perhaps matches TRBD1 (6 bases). Germline CDR1 reads SGHDN; CDR2 reads FVKESK. Trimming took off 0 bases at V and 7 bases at J, with 12 bases between the two ends. The CDR3 consists of 15 residues. As DNA, the CDR3 is TGTGCCAGCAGCCAAGATAGGCCCAGGGGCGGGGAGCTGTTTTTT. Protein product: CASSQDRPRGGELFF.

This clonotype was recorded at least ten times. V and J are TRBV14 and TRBJ2-5, with 7 nucleotides matching TRBD1. The trim removed 1 base at V and 5 bases at J, leaving 7 bases unmatched. This CDR3 contains 15 residues. Germline-derived CDR1 and CDR2 are SGHDN and FVKESK. The CDR3: CASSQGQGVGETQYF. The CDR3 DNA follows: TGTGCCAGCAGCCAAGGCCAGGGGGTGGGGGAGACCCAGTACTTC.

This clonotype has a handful of counts. The chain recombines TRBV7-2 with TRBJ1-2, with D possibly being TRBD1 (5 bases). The V end was cut by 3 bases, the J end by 4 bases, with 15 bases between. The CDR3 extends over 15 amino acids. Germline V CDR1 and CDR2: SGHTA, FQGNSA. In DNA form, the CDR3 reads TGTGCCAGCAGCTTTAAGACAGACGCGGGCTATGGCTACACCTTC. Its protein is CASSFKTDAGYGYTF.

The chain links TRBV9 to TRBJ2-1; the D gene is possibly TRBD1 (5 bases). There are 11 residues in the CDR3. CDR1 is SGDLS, CDR2 YYNGEE, per germline. V was clipped by 4 bases and J by 10 bases, with 9 bases between them. The CDR3 spells CASSTRVEQFF. The CDR3 DNA reads TGTGCCAGCAGCACCAGGGTCGAGCAGTTCTTC.

This clonotype was observed many times. The V and J genes are TRBV6-5 and TRBJ2-6; 7 bases fit TRBD1. This CDR3 contains 15 residues. Trimming took 4 bases from V and 2 from J; bases not matched to a gene: 2. In germline, CDR1 is MNHEY, CDR2 SVGAGI. The CDR3 sequence is CASSSDRAGANVLTF. The DNA of the CDR3 is TGTGCCAGCAGTTCAGACAGGGCTGGGGCCAACGTCCTGACTTTC.

This clonotype was seen repeatedly, ten times or more. The chain couples TRBV5-5 to TRBJ2-2; no clear D. Germline CDR1 SGHKS, CDR2 YYEKEE (reference sequence). The CDR3 consists of 14 residues. The ends were cut back, 5 bases at V and 3 bases at J, with 11 bases in the middle. This chain's CDR3 is CASSGGIYTGELFF. The CDR3, as DNA: TGTGCCAGCAGTGGTGGGATTTACACCGGGGAGCTGTTTTTT.

The J gene is TRBJ2-2, the V gene TRBV27, with a possible D match to TRBD1 (5 bases). The CDR3 consists of 15 residues. The germline V and J ends were trimmed by 6 bases and 5 bases, with 16 bases remaining between them. Looked up from germline, CDR1 is MNHEY and CDR2 is SMNVEV (reference sequence). CDR3 sequence (DNA): TGTGCCAGCAGGCAGTCGGTAGCAGGGACCGGGGAGCTGTTTTTT. Translating it yields CASRQSVAGTGELFF.

This clonotype appeared many times. DNA of the CDR3: TGTGCCAGCAGCTTACGGCCGGGCGAGCAGTACGTC. It is translated as CASSLRPGEQYV. The genes are TRBV7-9 and TRBJ2-7; D not certain. Looked up from germline, CDR1 is SEHNR and CDR2 is FQNEAQ (reference sequence). The CDR3 extends over 12 amino acids. The V end lost 2 bases, the J end lost 6 bases, and 8 bases lay between the germline ends.

The table lists this clonotype with a few counts. The chain carries TRBV12-3 or TRBV12-4 and TRBJ1-4, with 8 bases matching TRBD1. V lost 5 bases to trimming and J lost 11 bases; unmatched junction nucleotides: 7. This CDR3 region has 13 residues. The CDR3 protein is CASSMTGEYKLFF. The CDR3 nucleotides are TGTGCCAGCAGTATGACAGGGGAGTACAAACTGTTTTTT.